The present T cell receptor beta chain was sequenced within a study of CD8 T cells in ankylosing spondylitis. Study-level points and caveats: Matched synovial fluid from ankylosing spondylitis patients was reported to be enriched for disease-linked clones. For ankylosing spondylitis blood, a TCR beta motif of about 8 highly homologous variants appeared characteristic.

Deletions cut 1 base from V and 5 bases from J, with 9 bases between. Germline CDR1 is SGHKS and CDR2 is YYEKEE (reference sequence). The CDR3 spans 13 residues. The table lists this clonotype with many counts. Its antigen remains unidentified. TCRdb re-analysed the 5' RACE reads in MiXCR, keeping a single row per CDR3 protein. The table shows about 840,000 distinct CDR3 sequences, with about 11% occurring only once. V usage is TRBV5-5 and J usage is TRBJ2-5, with D hard to call. Specimen: blood, either unsorted or a sorted T cell fraction (not recorded which). The sequence derives from a male donor with ankylosing spondylitis. CDR3 protein: CASSLTGRETQYF. CDR3 sequence (DNA): TGTGCCAGCAGCTTGACCGGACGGGAGACCCAGTACTTC.